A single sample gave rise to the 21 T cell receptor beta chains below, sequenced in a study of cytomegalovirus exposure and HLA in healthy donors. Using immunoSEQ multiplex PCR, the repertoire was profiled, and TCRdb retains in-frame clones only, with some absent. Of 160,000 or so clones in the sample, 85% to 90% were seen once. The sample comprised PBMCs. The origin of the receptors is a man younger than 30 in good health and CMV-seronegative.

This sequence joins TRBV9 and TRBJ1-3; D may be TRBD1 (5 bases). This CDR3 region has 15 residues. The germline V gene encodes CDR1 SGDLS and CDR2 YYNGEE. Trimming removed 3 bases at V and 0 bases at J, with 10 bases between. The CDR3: CASSAGGVSGNTIYF. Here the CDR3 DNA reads TGTGCCAGCAGCGCCGGAGGGGTCTCTGGAAACACCATATATTTT.

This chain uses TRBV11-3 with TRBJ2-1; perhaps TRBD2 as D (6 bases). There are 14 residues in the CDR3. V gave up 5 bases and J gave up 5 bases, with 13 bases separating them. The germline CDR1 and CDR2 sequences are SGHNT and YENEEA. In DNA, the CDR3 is TGTGCCAGCAGCAGTTCAGGACTAAACAATGAGCAGTTCTTC. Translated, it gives CASSSSGLNNEQFF.

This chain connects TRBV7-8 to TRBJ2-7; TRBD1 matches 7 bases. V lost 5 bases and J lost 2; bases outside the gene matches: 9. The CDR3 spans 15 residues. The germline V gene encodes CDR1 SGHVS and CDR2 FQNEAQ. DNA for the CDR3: TGTGCCAGCAGCCCATATCGCGGACAGGCCTACGAGCAGTACTTC. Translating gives CASSPYRGQAYEQYF.

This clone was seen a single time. CDR3 sequence: CASSTRTGGKDTQYF. In DNA form, the CDR3 reads TGTGCCAGCAGTACCCGGACAGGGGGCAAAGATACGCAGTATTTT. The gene calls are TRBV6-1 and TRBJ2-3; 11 bases agree with TRBD1. V was clipped by 5 bases and J by 5 bases; unmatched bases: 6. This CDR3 is built from 15 residues. Per the germline V gene, CDR1 is MNHNS and CDR2 is SASEGT.

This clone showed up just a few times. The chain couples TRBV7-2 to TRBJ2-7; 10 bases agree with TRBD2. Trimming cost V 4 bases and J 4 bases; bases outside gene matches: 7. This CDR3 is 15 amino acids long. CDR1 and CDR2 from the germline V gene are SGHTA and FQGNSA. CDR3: CASSSRTSGPYEQYF. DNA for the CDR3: TGTGCCAGCAGCTCTAGGACTAGCGGCCCATACGAGCAGTACTTC.

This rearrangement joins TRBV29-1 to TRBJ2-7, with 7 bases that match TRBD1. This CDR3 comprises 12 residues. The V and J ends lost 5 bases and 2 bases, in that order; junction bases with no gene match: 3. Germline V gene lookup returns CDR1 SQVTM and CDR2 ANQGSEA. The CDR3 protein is CSVTQGAYEQYF. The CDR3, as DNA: TGCAGCGTTACTCAGGGGGCCTACGAGCAGTACTTC.

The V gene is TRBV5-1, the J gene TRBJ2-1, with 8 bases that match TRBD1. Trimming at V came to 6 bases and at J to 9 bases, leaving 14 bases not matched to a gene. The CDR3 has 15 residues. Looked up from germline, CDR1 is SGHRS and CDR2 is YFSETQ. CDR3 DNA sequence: TGCGCCAGCACTACGGCGGTAACAGGGGGTAGTGAGCAGTTCTTC. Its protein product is CASTTAVTGGSEQFF.

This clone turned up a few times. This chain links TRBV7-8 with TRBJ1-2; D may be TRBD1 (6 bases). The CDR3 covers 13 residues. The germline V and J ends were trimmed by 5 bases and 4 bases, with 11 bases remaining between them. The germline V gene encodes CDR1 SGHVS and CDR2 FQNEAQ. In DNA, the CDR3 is TGTGCCAGCAGCCTCCTACAGGGCTATGGCTACACCTTC. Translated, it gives CASSLLQGYGYTF. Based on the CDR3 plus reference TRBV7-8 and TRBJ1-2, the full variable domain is GAGVSQSPRYKVAKRGQDVALRCDPISGHVSLFWYQQALGQGPEFLTYFQNEAQLDKSGLPSDRFFAERPEGSVSTLKIQRTQQEDSAVYLCASSLLQGYGYTFGSGTRLTVV.

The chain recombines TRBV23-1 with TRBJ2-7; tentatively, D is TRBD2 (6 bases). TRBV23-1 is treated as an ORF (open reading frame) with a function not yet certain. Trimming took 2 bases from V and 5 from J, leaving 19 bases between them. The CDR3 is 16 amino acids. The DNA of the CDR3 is TGCGCCAGCAGTCAAGCACTCCGGGAGCTCAGACACGAGCAGTACTTC. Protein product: CASSQALRELRHEQYF.

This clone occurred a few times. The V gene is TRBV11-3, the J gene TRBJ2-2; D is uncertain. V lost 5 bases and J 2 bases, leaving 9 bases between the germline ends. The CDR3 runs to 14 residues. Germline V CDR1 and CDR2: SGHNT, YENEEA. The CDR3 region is CASSRMANTGELFF. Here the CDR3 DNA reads TGTGCCAGCAGCCGTATGGCAAACACCGGGGAGCTGTTTTTT.

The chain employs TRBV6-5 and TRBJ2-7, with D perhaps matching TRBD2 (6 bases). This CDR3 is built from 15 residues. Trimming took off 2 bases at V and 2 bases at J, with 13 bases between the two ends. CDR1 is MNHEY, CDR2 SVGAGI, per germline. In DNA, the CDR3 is TGTGCCAGCAGTTACGCCGTGGTAGCGGCCTACGAGCAGTACTTC. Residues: CASSYAVVAAYEQYF.

CDR3 DNA: TGTGCCATCAGTGAGTCGAACGGCGGGGGCCACTACAATGAGCAGTTCTTC. Protein sequence: CAISESNGGGHYNEQFF. J is TRBJ2-1 and V is TRBV10-3, with D tentatively TRBD2 (7 bases). Per the germline V gene, CDR1 is ENHRY and CDR2 is SYGVKD. The V end was cut by 0 bases, the J end by 3 bases, with 15 bases between. This CDR3 has 17 amino acids.

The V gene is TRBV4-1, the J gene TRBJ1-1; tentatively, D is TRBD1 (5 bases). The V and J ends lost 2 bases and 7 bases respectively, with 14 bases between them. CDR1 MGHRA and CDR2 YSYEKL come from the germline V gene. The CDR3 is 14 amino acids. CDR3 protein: CASSQPFTGVEAFF. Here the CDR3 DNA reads TGCGCCAGCAGCCAACCCTTCACGGGGGTTGAAGCTTTCTTT.

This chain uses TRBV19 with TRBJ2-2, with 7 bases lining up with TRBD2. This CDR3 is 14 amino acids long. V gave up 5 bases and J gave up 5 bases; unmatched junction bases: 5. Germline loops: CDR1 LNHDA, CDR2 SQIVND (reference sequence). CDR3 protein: CASSWQGLTGELFF. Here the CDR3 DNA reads TGTGCCAGTAGTTGGCAGGGACTAACCGGGGAGCTGTTTTTT. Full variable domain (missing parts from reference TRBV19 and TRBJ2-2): DGGITQSPKYLFRKEGQNVTLSCEQNLNHDAMYWYRQDPGQGLRLIYYSQIVNDFQKGDIAEGYSVSREKKESFPLTVTSAQKNPTAFYLCASSWQGLTGELFFGEGSRLTVL.

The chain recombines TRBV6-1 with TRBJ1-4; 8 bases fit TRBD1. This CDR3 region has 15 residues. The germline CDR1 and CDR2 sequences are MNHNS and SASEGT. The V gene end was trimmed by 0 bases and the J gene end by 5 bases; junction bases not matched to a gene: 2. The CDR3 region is CASSEAAGGNEKLFF. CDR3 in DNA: TGTGCCAGCAGTGAAGCCGCAGGGGGCAATGAAAAACTGTTTTTT.

CDR3: CASSPSGDSADTQYF. CDR3 coding DNA: TGTGCCAGCAGCCCCTCCGGGGACTCAGCAGATACGCAGTATTTT. The V call is TRBV11-2, the J call TRBJ2-3; a weak D match, TRBD2 (6 bases). V lost 5 bases, J lost 4 bases, and 16 bases lay in between. The CDR3 sequence is 15 residues long. CDR1 is SGHAT, CDR2 FQNNGV, per germline.

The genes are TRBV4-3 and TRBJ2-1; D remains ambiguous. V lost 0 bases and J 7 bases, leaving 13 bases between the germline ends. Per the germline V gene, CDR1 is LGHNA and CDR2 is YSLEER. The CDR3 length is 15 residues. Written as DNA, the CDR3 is TGCGCCAGCAGCCAAGATGGAAACAGATTAAATGAGCAGTTCTTC. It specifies CASSQDGNRLNEQFF.

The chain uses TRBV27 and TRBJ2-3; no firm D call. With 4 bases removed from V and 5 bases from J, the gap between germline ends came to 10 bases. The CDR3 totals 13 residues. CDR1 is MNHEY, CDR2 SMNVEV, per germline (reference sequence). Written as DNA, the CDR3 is TGTGCCAGCAGTTCCCTCGGCGGAGATACGCAGTATTTT. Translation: CASSSLGGDTQYF.

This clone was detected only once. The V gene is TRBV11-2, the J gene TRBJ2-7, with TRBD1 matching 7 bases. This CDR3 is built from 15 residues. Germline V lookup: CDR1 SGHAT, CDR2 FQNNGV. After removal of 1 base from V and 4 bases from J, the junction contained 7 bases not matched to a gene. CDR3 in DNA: TGTGCCAGCAGCTTAGCGGGACAGAGGGCTTACGAGCAGTACGTC. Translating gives CASSLAGQRAYEQYV.

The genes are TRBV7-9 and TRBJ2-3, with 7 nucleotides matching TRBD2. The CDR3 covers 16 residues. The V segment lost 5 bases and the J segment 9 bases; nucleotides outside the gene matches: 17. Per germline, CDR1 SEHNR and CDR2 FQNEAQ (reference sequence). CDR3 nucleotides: TGTGCCAGCAGCCCCCTTGGCGGGAGCGCCACGGGGACGCAGTATTTT. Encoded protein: CASSPLGGSATGTQYF.

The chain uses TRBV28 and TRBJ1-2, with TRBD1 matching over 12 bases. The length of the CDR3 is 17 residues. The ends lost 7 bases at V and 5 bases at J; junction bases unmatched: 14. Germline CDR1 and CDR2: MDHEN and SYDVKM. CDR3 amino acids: CASNREGTGGQGYGYTF. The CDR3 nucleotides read TGTGCCAGCAACCGCGAGGGGACAGGGGGCCAAGGGTATGGCTACACCTTC.